This T cell receptor (beta chain) was identified during a study of regulatory T cells in long-lasting Graves disease. Arm-PCR with iRepertoire HTBI primers amplified the CDR3 regions for these TCR beta libraries. TCRdb ran MiXCR on the multiplex PCR reads and lists one entry per CDR3 protein. Here the sample spans roughly 420,000 distinct CDR3 sequences, around 15% being singletons. Sample time point: newly diagnosed GD, antithyroid drugs for less than 3 months. From PBMCs, RNA was extracted and then used to make the TCR library. Study conclusions and caveats: Patients whose Graves' disease persisted exhibited lower TCR diversity than those newly diagnosed.

Germline CDR1 is SNHLY and CDR2 is FYNNEI. V shed 7 bases and J 1 base; nucleotides not matched to a gene: 4. This CDR3 comprises 14 residues. This clonotype was counted only a few times. As yet, its antigen is unknown. The rearrangement joins TRBV2 to TRBJ2-5, with 9 bases matching TRBD2. This TCR derives from a female donor with Graves disease. The sequenced sample was peripheral blood mononuclear cells (PBMCs), obtained at new diagnosis, from a patient treated with antithyroid drugs. In nucleotides, the CDR3 is TGTGCCAGCACCCCGCGGGAGGGCCAAGAGACCCAGTACTTC. Protein: CASTPREGQETQYF.